This T cell receptor beta chain was found in a study of cytomegalovirus exposure and HLA in healthy donors. Study-wide background: There were 350 to 400 genotyped donors. Of these, about 81% fell in the genetic ancestry cluster associated with self-reported Caucasian donors.

On this clone: Antigen: not known.

The PCR was carried out with 60 Vbeta primers and 13 Jbeta primers. Sequencing was performed with immunoSEQ multiplex PCR; in TCRdb, only in-frame clones are kept and a portion is missing. The sample lists about 130,000 clones, around 86% occurring once. The study, taken as a whole, reports: Researchers reported in a later analysis that a missense DCLRE1C variant was tied to TCR beta V- and J-gene trimming. TCR association rates varied by HLA locus in a later analysis, with DRB1 highest and HLA-C lowest. A list of roughly 180 TCR beta chains associated with cytomegalovirus was given.

V lost 2 bases and J lost 8; bases outside the gene matches: 8. This CDR3 is 14 amino acids long. Germline CDR1 SGHRS, CDR2 YFSETQ. The sequence came from a man younger than 30 in good health and CMV-seronegative. The chain uses TRBV5-1 and TRBJ1-2; 8 nucleotides agree with TRBD1. Sequenced sample: PBMCs. Here the CDR3 reads CASSFTGGREGYTF. In DNA form, the CDR3 reads TGCGCCAGCAGCTTTACAGGGGGAAGAGAGGGCTACACCTTC.